This T cell receptor beta chain was observed in a study of molecular identifiers for immune sequencing clone quantification. Via MiXCR, TCRdb re-called the PCR reads, giving one row per CDR3 protein. The sample lists approximately 500,000 distinct CDR3 sequences, roughly 26% occurring once. The CDR3 has 16 residues. Germline CDR1 MGHRA, CDR2 YSYEKL. Trimming stripped 0 bases from V and 3 bases from J, with 12 bases between. This clonotype has just a few counts. CD8+CD4-CCR7+CD45RA+ cells were sorted as naive CD8 T cells. Sequenced material: naive CD8+ T cells from blood, with Jurkat cell RNA spiked in. As to subset: FACS-sorted CD8+CD4-CCR7+CD45RA+ naive T cells. The J gene is TRBJ2-1, the V gene TRBV4-1, with a possible D match to TRBD2 (5 bases). This TCR was sampled from a human donor in good health. Some libraries in this study had Jurkat cell RNA spiked in. Here the CDR3 reads CASSQDPAGDYNEQFF. The CDR3 DNA reads as TGCGCCAGCAGCCAAGATCCGGCGGGCGACTACAATGAGCAGTTCTTC.